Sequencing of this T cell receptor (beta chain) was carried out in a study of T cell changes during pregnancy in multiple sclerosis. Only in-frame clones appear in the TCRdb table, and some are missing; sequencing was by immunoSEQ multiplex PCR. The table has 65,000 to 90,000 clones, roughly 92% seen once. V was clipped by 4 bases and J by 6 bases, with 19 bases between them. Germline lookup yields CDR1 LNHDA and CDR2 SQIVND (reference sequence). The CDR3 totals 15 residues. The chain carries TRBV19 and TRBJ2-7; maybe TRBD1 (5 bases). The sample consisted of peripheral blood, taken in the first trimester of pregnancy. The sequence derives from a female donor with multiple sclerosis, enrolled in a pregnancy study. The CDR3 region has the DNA TGTGCCAGTAGTACCTCAGGAATAGGGGTATTCGAGCAGTACTTC. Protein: CASSTSGIGVFEQYF.